The clone carrying this T cell receptor beta chain was found many times. The CDR3 end lies 3 residues beyond the end of the read and is filled in from the germline J gene. The CDR3 is 13 amino acids. The V gene end was trimmed by 8 bases and the J gene end by 5 bases; junction bases not matched to a gene: 2. Germline V gene lookup returns CDR1 ENHRY and CDR2 SYGVKD. Sequencing used immunoSEQ multiplex PCR; TCRdb keeps in-frame clones, though not all of them. The repertoire shows approximately 52,000 clones, none seen only once; the top ten take around 3.7%. This sample was taken from a study of T cell clonality in common variable immunodeficiency.

The specimen was peripheral blood mononuclear cells. The V gene is TRBV10-3, the J gene TRBJ2-3; 12 nucleotides line up with TRBD2. The clonotype comes from a person between 18 and 75 years old in good health. The DNA read from the CDR3 is TGTGCCATCGGGGGACTAGCGGGAGATACG. It specifies CAIGGLAGDT. The whole CDR3 reads CAIGGLAGDTQYF.